This is a list of T cell receptor beta chains from one sample in a study of CD8+ T cells in alopecia areata. Produced via immunoSEQ multiplex PCR; TCRdb's table is partial and in-frame only. The sample records about 200,000 clones, about 61% being singletons. The source material was CD8+ T cells sorted from blood. These receptors were obtained from a human donor in good health. Both conserved end residues are part of each CDR3. The order of the fields is J gene, D gene, clone size, V gene, CDR3 protein, CDR3 DNA. The D gene is left open where the match is weak. Clone size is stated in some rows and not others, as once, few, many or a class when expanded.

TRBJ2-1 | . | . | TRBV27 | CASSLSEGGNEQFF | TGTGCCAGCAGTCTCTCCGAGGGGGGCAATGAGCAGTTCTTC
TRBJ1-6 | . | . | TRBV25-1 | CASSDGHYNSPLHF | TGTGCCAGCAGTGACGGACATTATAATTCACCCCTCCACTTT
TRBJ2-4 | TRBD2 | . | TRBV7-9 | CASSLSGLAVQYF | TGTGCCAGCAGCTTATCGGGACTAGCGGTTCAGTACTTC
TRBJ2-3 | TRBD1 | . | TRBV7-8 | CASSLANRGRSTDTQYF | TGTGCCAGCAGCTTAGCAAACAGGGGGCGCAGCACAGATACGCAGTATTTT
TRBJ2-2 | . | . | TRBV14 | CASSQYASPGELFF | TGTGCCAGCAGCCAATACGCCAGCCCCGGGGAGCTGTTTTTT
TRBJ1-2 | . | once | TRBV2 | CASSEWGYTF | TGTGCCAGCAGCGAATGGGGCTACACCTTC
TRBJ2-4 | . | . | TRBV2 | CASYDLAKNIQYF | TGTGCCAGCTACGACTTAGCCAAAAACATTCAGTACTTC
TRBJ2-5 | . | . | TRBV6-5 | CASSYSLDSWEETQYF | TGTGCCAGCAGTTACTCGTTGGACAGTTGGGAAGAGACCCAGTACTTC
TRBJ2-3 | TRBD1 | . | TRBV27 | CASSSGTAGTDTQYF | TGTGCCAGCAGTTCCGGGACAGCGGGCACAGATACGCAGTATTTT
TRBJ2-3 | . | few | TRBV4-1 | CASSPPLRTDTQYF | TGCGCCAGCAGCCCCCCCCTGCGCACAGATACGCAGTATTTT
TRBJ1-1 | . | . | TRBV5-1 | CASSKTENTEAFF | TGCGCCAGCAGCAAGACAGAGAACACTGAAGCTTTCTTT
TRBJ2-7 | . | . | TRBV6-4 | CASSAKGGLDGQYF | TGTGCCAGCAGTGCGAAGGGTGGCCTTGACGGGCAGTACTTC
TRBJ1-1 | . | . | TRBV13 | CASREGPNTEAFF | TGTGCCAGCAGGGAAGGGCCGAACACTGAAGCTTTCTTT
TRBJ2-7 | . | . | TRBV7-9 | CASSSTRTATYEQYF | TGTGCCAGCAGCTCTACCCGGACGGCCACCTACGAGCAGTACTTC
TRBJ2-1 | TRBD2 | . | TRBV5-1 | CASSLAFSGGPYNEQFF | TGCGCCAGCAGCTTGGCTTTTAGCGGGGGTCCCTACAATGAGCAGTTCTTC
TRBJ2-6 | . | . | TRBV5-1 | CASSLDDSGANVLTF | TGCGCCAGCAGCTTGGATGACTCTGGGGCCAACGTCCTGACTTTC